Each of the 13 T cell receptor beta chains below was sequenced from the same sample in a study of CD8+CD57+ T cells in acquired aplastic anemia. TCR beta VDJ and CDR3 were profiled, and genomic DNA was the template. TCRdb analysed the reads with MiXCR anew, one entry per CDR3 protein. Of 200,000 to 250,000 distinct CDR3 sequences listed, about 44% were seen once; the top ten hold over 7.5%. Individuals selected for sequencing had exhibited CD8+CD57+ cell expansion on flow cytometry. Source material: sorted CD4+, CD8+, or CD8+CD57+ T cells (not recorded which) from PBMCs. Receptors originate from a human donor with aplastic anemia.

The rearrangement uses TRBV25-1 and TRBJ1-2; D call uncertain. In germline, CDR1 is MGHDK, CDR2 SYGVNS. With 3 bases removed from V and 1 base from J, the gap between germline ends came to 15 bases. The CDR3 covers 16 residues. The CDR3, as DNA: TGTGCCAGCAGTGACCGACTGGGCAGGAGTAACTATGGCTACACCTTC. Its translation is CASSDRLGRSNYGYTF.

The chain employs TRBV30 and TRBJ2-3; 8 bases align to TRBD1. CDR1 GTSNPN and CDR2 SVGIG come from the germline V gene (reference sequence). Trimming cost V 0 bases and J 4 bases; bases outside gene matches: 3. This CDR3 is built from 14 residues. The CDR3: CAWSVGQGADTQYF. CDR3 coding DNA: TGTGCCTGGAGTGTTGGACAGGGCGCAGATACGCAGTATTTT. The variable domain in full, with the rest retrieved from reference TRBV30 and TRBJ2-3, is SQTIHQWPATLVQPVGSPLSLECTVEGTSNPNLYWYRQAAGRGLQLLFYSVGIGQISSEVPQNLSASRPQDRQFILSSKKLLLSDSGFYLCAWSVGQGADTQYFGPGTRLTVL.

Details on this clonotype: At one end, the junction sequence differs from germline, possibly due to a read error. The chain uses TRBV10-1 and TRBJ2-1; unclear D gene. This CDR3 is 12 amino acids long. Germline CDR1 WNHNN, CDR2 SYGVQD (reference sequence). The CDR3 region is CASRLKDNEQFF. The CDR3 DNA reads TGTGCCAGCAGGCTTAAGGACAATGAGCAGTTCTTC.

Many counts were recorded for this clonotype. V and J are TRBV13 and TRBJ2-3, with D tentatively TRBD1 (6 bases). The CDR3 has 16 amino acids. Germline CDR1 is PRHDT and CDR2 is FYEKMQ (reference sequence). Trimming took off 4 bases at V and 6 bases at J, with 20 bases between the two ends. Here the CDR3 DNA reads TGTGCCAGCAGCTCGAAAAACAGGGTAAGGAGGGATACGCAGTATTTT. Protein sequence: CASSSKNRVRRDTQYF.

This clonotype was picked up many times. The chain carries TRBV3-1 and TRBJ2-1; unclear D gene. The germline V and J ends were trimmed by 5 bases and 6 bases, with 5 bases remaining between them. CDR3 length: 11 amino acids. The germline CDR1 and CDR2 sequences are LGHDT and YNNKEL (reference sequence). The CDR3 sequence is CASSDINEQFF. As DNA, the CDR3 is TGTGCCAGCAGCGATATCAATGAGCAGTTCTTC.

This clonotype has just a few counts. CDR3 DNA sequence: TGTGCCAGCAGCGCCGGACCGGTACCGACCCACATTGACTACGAGCAGTACTTC. It encodes CASSAGPVPTHIDYEQYF. The chain joins TRBV5-4 to TRBJ2-7; D ambiguous. CDR3 length: 18 residues. Germline V CDR1 and CDR2: SGHNT, YYREEE (reference sequence). Deletions cut 4 bases from V and 3 bases from J, with 26 bases between.

This clonotype was counted ten times or more. This chain connects TRBV19 to TRBJ2-7, with a tentative D call TRBD2 (7 bases). CDR3 size: 15 residues. Germline V CDR1 and CDR2: LNHDA, SQIVND (reference sequence). V was clipped by 3 bases and J by 4 bases, with 16 bases between them. CDR3 amino acids: CASSIAGGGLYEQYF. The CDR3 bases are TGTGCCAGTAGTATTGCTGGCGGGGGCTTGTACGAGCAGTACTTC.

This clonotype was observed a few times. The genes are TRBV27 and TRBJ1-2, with no clear D. The CDR3 sequence is 13 residues long. CDR1 is MNHEY and CDR2 is SMNVEV in the germline V gene (reference sequence). V was trimmed by 3 bases and J by 4 bases, leaving 9 bases between them. CDR3 sequence reads: CASSFSVGYGYTF. CDR3 bases: TGTGCCAGCAGTTTTTCCGTAGGCTATGGCTACACCTTC.

This clonotype was counted at least ten times. The chain uses TRBV29-1 and TRBJ2-1, with a possible D match to TRBD1 (7 bases). CDR1 SQVTM and CDR2 ANQGSEA come from the germline V gene. The CDR3 loop spans 18 amino acids. With 5 bases removed from V and 0 bases from J, the gap between germline ends came to 23 bases. The CDR3 region has the DNA TGCAGCGTTTTGGGGGGTGGACAGGACCAGAGCTCCTACAATGAGCAGTTCTTC. This gives the protein CSVLGGGQDQSSYNEQFF.

The rearrangement uses TRBV10-3 and TRBJ2-1, with 9 bases aligning to TRBD1. This CDR3 is 15 amino acids long. Germline loops: CDR1 ENHRY, CDR2 SYGVKD. Germline trimming cut 4 bases from V and 6 bases from J; bases unmatched to any gene: 7. The CDR3 DNA is TGTGCCATCAGTGTATGGGGACAGGGATCCAATGAGCAGTTCTTC. Residues: CAISVWGQGSNEQFF.

V and J are TRBV7-2 and TRBJ1-1, with no clear D. The germline gives CDR1 SGHTA, CDR2 FQGNSA. The CDR3 covers 12 residues. Trimming left V 3 bases short and J 6 bases short, with 8 bases between. DNA of the CDR3: TGTGCCAGCAGCTTCTCGGTCCCTGAAGCTTTCTTT. Its protein product is CASSFSVPEAFF.

This clonotype showed up just once. The chain is built from TRBV2 and TRBJ1-2; 8 nucleotides agree with TRBD1. V trimming: 7 bases; J trimming: 2 bases; junction bases outside the gene matches: 6. The CDR3 is 14 residues long. Germline V gene sequence: CDR1 SNHLY, CDR2 FYNNEI. DNA for the CDR3: TGTGCCAGCACTCTTAGGACAGGGAACTATGGCTACACCTTC. Its translation is CASTLRTGNYGYTF.

At least ten counts were recorded for this clonotype. The chain is built from TRBV4-3 and TRBJ1-5; D not certain. The CDR3 length is 14 residues. The germline V gene has CDR1 LGHNA and CDR2 YSLEER. V lost 0 bases to trimming and J lost 7 bases, with 10 bases between them. CDR3 protein: CASSQDRLGQPQHF. CDR3 nucleotides: TGCGCCAGCAGCCAAGATCGGCTGGGCCAGCCCCAGCATTTT.